This TCR beta chain was captured in a study of PD-L1 blockade in urothelial cancer. Study-wide background: Atezolizumab at 1,200 mg intravenously every 3 weeks was started by patients in 2014.

The table came from immunoSEQ multiplex PCR; TCRdb's copy has only in-frame clones and leaves some out. This sample yields tens of thousands of clones, of which roughly nine tenths are seen a single time; 7.3% belongs to the top ten. The CDR3 sequence is 16 residues long. The time point denotes: peripheral blood 6 weeks after treatment start. V is TRBV12-1 and J is TRBJ1-1; TRBD1, the table's D call, lacks a check against the DNA. TRBV12-1 is labeled a pseudogene. This sample comprised PBMCs, obtained around atezolizumab (anti-PD-L1) treatment. This TCR was sampled from a man between 65 and 79 years old with urothelial cancer. CDR3 bases: TGTGCCAGCAGCTTGCCCGTGGACAGCCCAAACACTGAAGCTTTCTTT. Translated, it gives CASSLPVDSPNTEAFF.